The 7 T cell receptor beta chains reported below all come from one sample, sequenced in a study of blood T cells in healthy people across ages (dated by TCRdb to the mid-2010s). Libraries were prepared through 5' RACE. The sample was run on an Illumina HiSeq 2500. A second PCR of roughly 7 to 12 cycles was performed with a sample-barcoded 5' primer and a J-beta primer mix. The raw public data were reprocessed by TCRdb itself: fastp quality trimming at Q25, MiXCR clonotype calling, in-frame beta chains only. Duplicate CDR3 protein sequences are folded into a single record with the most common DNA and genes. The sample includes 900,000 to 950,000 distinct CDR3 sequences, with about 27% observed a single time. The top ten clonotypes cover 9.5% to 13% of the sample. These data also formed part of another study, on T cells of mothers and their children.

The sequencing sample was made of blood. The receptors were gathered from a woman between 35 and 50 years old in good health.

A note on this clonotype: A read error may be the cause here, since a much bigger clone is one base away. It is likely a read error, because the conserved phenylalanine at the end of the CDR3 is missing. The chain employs TRBV20-1 and TRBJ2-7; D is tentatively TRBD1 or TRBD2 (5 bases each). The CDR3 length is 12 residues. CDR1 and CDR2 from the germline V gene are DFQATT and SNEGSKA (reference sequence). Deletions cut 6 bases from V and 0 bases from J, with 9 bases between. The CDR3 sequence: CSAPGTSYEQYC. As DNA, the CDR3 is TGCAGTGCGCCGGGGACCTCCTACGAGCAGTACTGC.

The chain uses TRBV7-8 and TRBJ2-3; 11 bases are a match to TRBD1. V dropped 2 bases and J dropped 5; count of bases not matched to a gene: 6. Germline V gene data show CDR1 as SGHVS and CDR2 as FQNEAQ. The CDR3 is 16 amino acids. The CDR3 spells CASSLRGTGGEDTQYF. CDR3 bases: TGTGCCAGCAGCTTAAGAGGGACAGGGGGTGAAGATACGCAGTATTTT. The entire variable domain, with the rest obtained from reference TRBV7-8 and TRBJ2-3, is as follows: GAGVSQSPRYKVAKRGQDVALRCDPISGHVSLFWYQQALGQGPEFLTYFQNEAQLDKSGLPSDRFFAERPEGSVSTLKIQRTQQEDSAVYLCASSLRGTGGEDTQYFGPGTRLTVL.

V is TRBV6-5 and J is TRBJ2-7, with no clear D. This CDR3 contains 13 residues. Germline V gene data show CDR1 as MNHEY and CDR2 as SVGAGI. V lost 4 bases and J 5 bases, leaving 12 bases between the germline ends. This chain's CDR3 is CASSSPLCNEQYF. Written as DNA, the CDR3 is TGTGCCAGCAGTTCCCCCCTATGCAACGAGCAGTACTTC.

The V and J genes are TRBV2 and TRBJ1-1; D remains ambiguous. The CDR3 runs 14 residues. CDR1 is SNHLY, CDR2 FYNNEI, per germline. V was trimmed by 7 bases and J by 8 bases, leaving 20 bases between them. The CDR3 loop reads CASTFLEQNPEAFF. For the CDR3, the DNA is TGTGCCAGCACCTTTCTGGAACAGAATCCCGAAGCTTTCTTT.

This rearrangement joins TRBV2 to TRBJ1-6; 7 bases agree with TRBD1. The germline gives CDR1 SNHLY, CDR2 FYNNEI. The CDR3 spans 15 residues. The J segment lost 5 bases and the V segment lost 6 bases, leaving 7 bases of the junction unmatched. Here the CDR3 DNA reads TGTGCCAGCAGAGTGGACAGGTCGGATAATTCACCCCTCCACTTT. This sequence encodes CASRVDRSDNSPLHF.

The chain has TRBV28 and TRBJ1-1; tentatively, D is TRBD1 (5 bases). Germline CDR1 MDHEN, CDR2 SYDVKM. V lost 7 bases and J lost 4, with 19 bases in between. The CDR3 is made up of 15 amino acids. In DNA, the CDR3 is TGTGCCAGCATTGGGAATGGGGGTTCGGTCACTGAAGCTTTCTTT. Protein product: CASIGNGGSVTEAFF.

In the case of this clonotype: It may be a read error: a sequence one base away is much more abundant. CDR3 in amino acids: CASSQDPVFGIRPEKLFF. CDR3 nucleotides: TGTGCCAGCAGCCAAGACCCCGTTTTTGGCATTCGCCCGGAAAAACTGTTTTTT. This chain links TRBV4-2 with TRBJ1-4; D is ambiguous. Deletions cut 0 bases from V and 8 bases from J, with 22 bases between. There are 18 residues in the CDR3. In germline, CDR1 is LGHNA, CDR2 YNFKEQ.